The 18 T cell receptor beta chains below all came from one sample that was sequenced in a study of CD8+ T cells in alopecia areata. Sequencing templates came from extracted RNA that was reverse transcribed into cDNA. Measured with immunoSEQ multiplex PCR; TCRdb has only the in-frame clones, and not every one. The sample contains around 290,000 clones, none occurring once; about 1.2% lies in the top ten. Separation of pooled cutaneous lymph node cells was by sorting with CD4, CD8alpha, NKG2D, NKG2ACE and other markers. Input material: CD4+ T cells sorted from a lymph node. Receptors originate from a C3H/HeJ mouse with alopecia areata. The strain's MHC: H2-k.

This clone was seen a few times. Any gene name here is a mouse gene name. The read terminates 4 residues ahead of where the CDR3 ends, so the germline J gene completes it. V and J are TRBV13-2 and TRBJ2-7; 8 bases are a match to TRBD2. CDR1 is NNHNN and CDR2 is SYGAGS in the germline V gene (reference sequence). J gave up 0 bases and V 2 bases, and 4 bases lay outside the gene matches. The CDR3 length is 15 residues. CDR3 region: CASGEGGASSYEQYF. CDR3 DNA (partial): TGTGCCAGCGGTGAGGGGGGGGCGAGCTCCTAT.

This clone came up a few times. Here the gene names and germline are mouse. The read comes to an end 3 residues before the CDR3 does, leaving the germline J gene to fill in the end. The chain combines TRBV13-3 with TRBJ1-6; unclear D gene. TRBJ1-6 is an ORF; its function is uncertain. Germline loops: CDR1 NNHDY, CDR2 SYVADS. The CDR3 runs to 12 residues. Trimming removed 5 bases at V and 8 bases at J, with 8 bases between. CDR3 amino acids: CASRDNDSPLYF. Partial CDR3 DNA: TGTGCCAGCAGAGACAATGATTCGCCC.

This clone came up a few times. These gene names are mouse names. The read halts 4 residues ahead of the CDR3 end, with the missing end drawn from the germline J gene. The chain joins TRBV24 to TRBJ2-1, with 11 bases fitting TRBD1. After removal of 6 bases from V and 0 bases from J, the junction contained 4 bases not matched to a gene. The CDR3 totals 16 residues. CDR1 is KGHTA and CDR2 is FRNEEI in the germline V gene. The sequenced part of the CDR3 DNA is TGTGCCAGCAGCTGGGGACAGGGGGATAACTATGCT. Its protein product is CASSWGQGDNYA. The complete CDR3 reads CASSWGQGDNYAEQFF.

This clone was detected many times. The gene names here belong to mouse. Coverage ceases 3 residues before the CDR3 finishes, and the germline J gene fills in the end. The J gene is TRBJ1-6, the V gene TRBV31, with 10 positions matching TRBD1. TRBJ1-6 is given ORF status, its function remaining uncertain. The CDR3 contains 13 residues. Germline CDR1 and CDR2: GKSSPN and SITVG. Germline trimming cut 3 bases from V and 7 bases from J; bases unmatched to any gene: 0. The sequenced CDR3 bases are TGTGCCTGGAGGGGACAGGGGAATTCGCCC. It specifies CAWRGQGNSP. The CDR3, in full, reads CAWRGQGNSPLYF.

A remark on this clone: Here the gene names and germline are mouse. The CDR3 end is not reached by the read, which stops 4 residues before it; the germline J gene fills it in. The chain employs TRBV13-1 and TRBJ2-5; tentative D call: TRBD1 (5 bases). V lost 6 bases and J lost 1, with 9 bases in between. Germline V gives CDR1 NSHNY, CDR2 SYGAGN. The CDR3 is 13 amino acids. The CDR3 bases that were read are TGTGCCAGCACAGGGCTGGACCAAGAC. The encoded protein is CASTGLDQD. In full, the CDR3 is CASTGLDQDTQYF.

This clone was seen a handful of times. The genes are named according to mouse. The read stops 4 residues short of the end of the CDR3; the missing end is completed from the germline J gene. V gene TRBV17 combines with J gene TRBJ2-7, with a weak D call TRBD1 (5 bases). Germline CDR1 MNHDT, CDR2 YYDKIL. This CDR3 has 12 amino acids. CDR3 sequence: CASSRADNEQYF. The sequenced CDR3 bases are TGTGCTAGCAGTAGAGCGGACAAT. The whole variable domain, filled in from reference TRBV17 and TRBJ2-7, reads DTTVKQNPRYKLARVGKPVNLICSQTMNHDTMYWYQKKPNQAPKLLLFYYDKILNREADTFEKFQSSRPNNSFCSLYIGSAGLEYSAMYLCASSRADNEQYFGPGTRLTVL.

To note about this clone: Here the gene names and germline are mouse. The CDR3 end lies 4 residues beyond the end of the read and is filled in from the germline J gene. The chain employs TRBV31 and TRBJ2-2; TRBD2 agrees at 12 bases. The CDR3 loop spans 15 amino acids. Germline trimming cut 3 bases from V and 4 bases from J; bases unmatched to any gene: 3. Per germline, CDR1 GKSSPN and CDR2 SITVG. The CDR3 spells CAWSQTGGATGQLYF. Incomplete CDR3 DNA: TGTGCCTGGAGCCAGACTGGGGGGGCCACCGGG.

With regard to this clone: The germline and genes are mouse ones. The read terminates 4 residues ahead of where the CDR3 ends, so the germline J gene completes it. The rearrangement uses TRBV13-2 and TRBJ2-1, with 7 bases matching TRBD2. Germline loops: CDR1 NNHNN, CDR2 SYGAGS (reference sequence). The CDR3 runs 15 residues. V shed 1 base and J 3 bases; nucleotides not matched to a gene: 4. CDR3 residues: CASGDPTGSYAEQFF. Incomplete CDR3 DNA: TGTGCCAGCGGTGATCCGACTGGGTCCTATGCT.

As for this clone: One base away lies a much larger clone, so this may be a sequencing read error. Each gene name is a mouse one. The read ends 4 residues shy of where the CDR3 ends; the end is completed using the germline J gene. The chain couples TRBV1 to TRBJ2-5; 7 bases line up with TRBD1. The V gene's germline CDR1 is NSQYPW and CDR2 LRSPGD (reference sequence). The CDR3 is made up of 13 amino acids. CDR3 in amino acids: CTCRAGGQDTQYF. The part of the CDR3 DNA that was read is TGCACCTGCAGGGCAGGGGGCCAAGAC.

A note on this clone: Mouse germline and gene names are used. Read data end 4 residues before the CDR3 end; the end is taken from the germline J gene. The rearrangement uses TRBV13-1 and TRBJ1-1; D is unclear. Germline V lookup: CDR1 NSHNY, CDR2 SYGAGN. Trimming took off 0 bases at V and 2 bases at J, with 2 bases between the two ends. This CDR3 has 12 residues. CDR3 DNA (partial): TGTGCCAGCAGTGATGCTAACACA. Translation: CASSDANT. The full CDR3 sequence reads CASSDANTEVFF.

In regard to this clone: Germline and genes: mouse. Read sequence stops 4 residues before the CDR3 end, and the germline J gene provides the missing end. The chain has TRBV13-1 and TRBJ2-2; D unclear. This CDR3 region has 15 residues. V was pared by 2 bases and J by 0 bases, with 8 bases between. The germline V gene encodes CDR1 NSHNY and CDR2 SYGAGN. The covered CDR3 bases are TGTGCCAGCAGTGAAACAAAGGCAAACACCGGG. Amino acid sequence: CASSETKANTG. The whole CDR3 sequence reads CASSETKANTGQLYF.

With regard to this clone: Each gene name is a mouse one. Read coverage stops 4 residues before the CDR3 terminus; the germline J gene supplies the remainder. Other DNA sequences in this sample translate to the same CDR3. The chain uses TRBV1 and TRBJ2-2; D unclear. CDR1 is NSQYPW and CDR2 is LRSPGD in the germline V gene (reference sequence). The CDR3 extends over 15 amino acids. With 3 bases removed from V and 2 bases from J, the gap between germline ends came to 10 bases. Here the CDR3 reads CTCSAEGSNTGQLYF. Incomplete CDR3 DNA: TGCACCTGCAGTGCTGAGGGTAGCAACACCGGG.

As concerns this clone: Each gene name is a mouse one. The sample contains more than one DNA sequence encoding this CDR3. The CDR3 DNA, read in part, is TGCACCTGCAGTGCTGGGACAGAAAACACA. Translating gives CTCSAGTENT. The complete CDR3 reads CTCSAGTENTEVFF. V and J are TRBV1 and TRBJ1-1, with TRBD1 matching over 7 bases. The CDR3 extends 4 residues past the end of the read, so its final part is completed from the germline J gene. J lost 1 base, V lost 3 bases, and 2 bases had no gene match. Germline V gene sequence: CDR1 NSQYPW, CDR2 LRSPGD (reference sequence). This CDR3 has 14 amino acids.

This clone occurred a few times. Genes and germline are mouse. Sequencing ends 4 residues short of the CDR3 end; the germline J gene provides the rest. V and J are TRBV5 and TRBJ1-2; D may be TRBD1 (6 bases). The CDR3 spans 16 residues. Per the germline V gene, CDR1 is LGHNA and CDR2 is YNLKQL (reference sequence). V lost 4 bases, J lost 0 bases, and 15 bases lay in between. The CDR3 loop is CASSPSGQPANSDYTF. Partial CDR3 DNA: TGTGCCAGCAGCCCCTCCGGACAGCCCGCAAACTCC.

Turning to this clone: The listed genes are named as in mouse. The read ends 4 residues shy of where the CDR3 ends; the end is completed using the germline J gene. The rearrangement links TRBV13-2 to TRBJ2-1, with 7 positions matching TRBD1. The length of the CDR3 is 15 residues. The ends lost 0 bases at V and 3 bases at J; junction bases unmatched: 3. The germline V gene encodes CDR1 NNHNN and CDR2 SYGAGS (reference sequence). The CDR3 region is CASGDAGTAYAEQFF. The CDR3 DNA, read in part, is TGTGCCAGCGGTGATGCGGGGACAGCCTATGCT.

This clone came up a few times. Germline and genes: mouse. This specimen includes other DNA sequences encoding the same CDR3. CDR3 sequence reads: CASSDQGYEQYF. CDR3 DNA (partial): TGTGCCAGCAGTGATCAGGGCTAT. The chain links TRBV13-3 to TRBJ2-7; TRBD1 might be the D (5 bases). The read ends 4 residues shy of where the CDR3 ends; the end is completed using the germline J gene. Trimming cost V 1 base and J 3 bases, with 5 bases left between them. The CDR3 totals 12 residues. Germline lookup yields CDR1 NNHDY and CDR2 SYVADS.

This clone was found a few times. Gene names are mouse gene names. The read ends 4 residues before the CDR3 terminus; that terminus is restored from the germline J gene. J is TRBJ2-7 and V is TRBV1, with D maybe TRBD2 (6 bases). This CDR3 is built from 14 residues. V shed 1 base and J shed 0 bases, with 7 bases lying between them. Germline CDR1 and CDR2: NSQYPW and LRSPGD (reference sequence). The CDR3: CTCSAVGVSYEQYF. CDR3 DNA, as far as it was read: TGCACCTGCAGTGCAGTGGGGGTCTCCTAT.

This clone was seen a few times. Genes here carry mouse names. The read terminates 4 residues ahead of where the CDR3 ends, so the germline J gene completes it. The sample has other DNA sequences that encode this CDR3 too. V and J are TRBV5 and TRBJ2-3; 8 bases agree with TRBD2. The CDR3 covers 15 residues. The ends lost 1 base at V and 0 bases at J; junction bases unmatched: 0. CDR1 and CDR2 (germline): LGHNA, YNLKQL (reference sequence). CDR3 in amino acids: CASSQGLGSAETLYF. Incomplete CDR3 DNA: TGTGCCAGCAGCCAAGGACTGGGGAGTGCAGAA.